This TCR beta chain was obtained from a study of response to subunit inactivated influenza vaccine. MiXCR, applied by TCRdb to the RT-PCR reads, yields one record per CDR3 protein. The table has 800,000 or so distinct CDR3 sequences, around 20% seen once. This clonotype has only a few counts. Germline V lookup: CDR1 LNHNV, CDR2 YYDKDF (reference sequence). Trimming removed 5 bases from V and 6 bases from J, with 17 bases in between. This CDR3 has 14 residues. Sequencing was performed on PBMCs from blood, taken roughly 5 days after vaccination. The receptor's source is a man aged 50 to 60 who received an inactivated influenza vaccine. V is TRBV15 and J is TRBJ2-7; D possibly corresponds to TRBD1 (6 bases). CDR3 amino acids: CATSFKTQGLEQYF. The CDR3, as DNA: TGTGCCACCAGCTTCAAAACCCAGGGGCTCGAGCAGTACTTC.